This paragraph reports one T cell receptor beta chain. Its specificity is unknown. After isolation, RNA underwent reverse transcription to generate cDNA as the sequencing template. Measured with immunoSEQ multiplex PCR; TCRdb has only the in-frame clones, and not every one. This table holds about 42,000 clones, 55% to 75% found once. These data are taken from a study of CD8+ T cells in alopecia areata. Study as a whole: Administration of oral tofacitinib to treated patients was at 5 to 10 mg twice daily.

Germline V CDR1 and CDR2: GTSNPN, SVGIG (reference sequence). Trimming stripped 1 base from V and 4 bases from J, with 8 bases between. The CDR3 has 13 amino acids. Treatment here: oral pan-JAK inhibitor, 5-10 mg twice daily. Regarding the study as a whole: Having just one nonresponder leaves the connection between baseline CD8+ expansion and response unresolved. Normal scalp showed lower clonality than lesional scalp, especially alopecia totalis/universalis. In scalp and blood during tofacitinib, many expanded lesional clones persisted.

V and J are TRBV30 and TRBJ1-5; D unresolved. The sequencing here drew on CD8+ T cells sorted from blood, taken at week 4, from a patient treated with tofacitinib. This sequence was found in a human donor with alopecia areata. CDR3 bases: TGTGCCTGGAGTGGGGGTAATAATCAGCCCCAGCATTTT. The encoded protein is CAWSGGNNQPQHF.